The 2 T cell receptor beta chains listed next were all sequenced from one sample in a study of T cell responses to AZD1222 COVID-19 vaccine. Libraries were prepared by immunoSEQ multiplex PCR; TCRdb keeps only in-frame clonotypes and omits some of them. The sample includes 190,000 or so clones, around 93% of them seen just once. Specimen: peripheral blood, collected 28 days after the second AZD1222 dose. The receptors were sampled from an adult who received the AZD1222 COVID-19 vaccine.

V gene TRBV19 combines with J gene TRBJ2-3; 7 bases are a match to TRBD2. This CDR3 has 16 amino acids. The V gene's germline CDR1 is LNHDA and CDR2 SQIVND (reference sequence). V dropped 3 bases and J dropped 0; count of bases not matched to a gene: 6. In DNA, the CDR3 is TGTGCCAGTAGTATGCTGGGACTATCTAGCACAGATACGCAGTATTTT. As protein: CASSMLGLSSTDTQYF. The variable domain in full, with the rest retrieved from reference TRBV19 and TRBJ2-3, is DGGITQSPKYLFRKEGQNVTLSCEQNLNHDAMYWYRQDPGQGLRLIYYSQIVNDFQKGDIAEGYSVSREKKESFPLTVTSAQKNPTAFYLCASSMLGLSSTDTQYFGPGTRLTVL.

This chain joins TRBV15 and TRBJ2-7; D is uncertain. Between the trimmed V and J ends, which lost 1 base and 5 bases, there was a span of 15 bases. CDR3 size: 15 residues. From germline, CDR1 is LNHNV and CDR2 YYDKDF (reference sequence). The CDR3 region is CATSRVVALTHEQYF. The CDR3 DNA reads as TGTGCCACCAGCAGAGTCGTAGCCCTGACCCACGAGCAGTACTTC.